The sequence of this T cell receptor (beta chain) was determined in a study of cytomegalovirus exposure and HLA in healthy donors. Looking at the study overall: Earlier, 117 million unique TCR beta sequences were recovered from around 200 million T cells by an analysis. General study points: The dataset shows that most TCR sequences were rare, while some public TCRs occurred in many donors. Later analysis showed most CMV-associated TCR beta chains appearing HLA-restricted.

Turning to this clone: Its antigen is unknown.

The CDR3 runs to 14 residues. With 1 base removed from V and 5 bases from J, the gap between germline ends came to 11 bases. Germline V lookup: CDR1 KGHSH, CDR2 LQKENI. Both 60 Vbeta primers and 13 Jbeta primers went into the PCR. The repertoire was sequenced with immunoSEQ multiplex PCR; TCRdb's copy has only in-frame clones and lacks some. Of fewer than 200,000 clones listed, more than 70% are singletons. This clonotype originated in a man aged 55-75 years in good health and CMV-seronegative. Input material: PBMCs. The chain employs TRBV18 and TRBJ2-5, with D unclear. The CDR3 protein is CASSPRASRETQYF. The CDR3 region has the DNA TGTGCCAGCTCACCACGGGCCAGTCGCGAGACCCAGTACTTC.